The source of this T cell receptor (beta chain) is a study of blood T cell dynamics during melanoma immunotherapy. Study in general: Patients with metastatic melanoma got pembrolizumab or nivolumab-ipilimumab as first-line care. General observations from the study: Disease-control patients' PBMC repertoires became either more clonal or more diverse at W3.

TCRdb keeps only in-frame clones here, not all; method: immunoSEQ multiplex PCR. The table includes 17,000 or so clones, 65% to 90% detected once. The time point: pre-treatment baseline. Trimming took 5 bases from V and 1 from J, leaving 14 bases between them. CDR1 is MNHEY and CDR2 is SMNVEV in the germline V gene (reference sequence). The CDR3 is 15 residues long. Comment on this clone: The antigen remains unidentified.

This chain connects TRBV27 to TRBJ1-1, with a possible D match to TRBD1 (5 bases). This clonotype was obtained from a human donor with melanoma. Material: blood, obtained from a patient treated with checkpoint blockade. The CDR3 DNA sequence: TGTGCCAGCAGTGGATTGAGGGGTTGGAACACTGAAGCTTTCTTT. Translated, it gives CASSGLRGWNTEAFF.